A selection of T cell receptor beta chains follows, all from one sample in a study of T-cell reconstitution after alpha-beta-depleted transplantation in children. In TCRdb, the PCR reads were re-called with MiXCR into one record per CDR3 protein. The sample holds more than 200,000 distinct CDR3 sequences, about 25% seen once. The sample was PBMCs, taken before TCRalphabeta/CD19-depleted stem cell transplant. The receptors come from a girl aged 2 to 9 with Fanconi anemia, due to receive a stem cell transplant. Both conserved end residues are part of each CDR3. The order of the fields is J gene, D gene, clone size, V gene, CDR3 DNA, CDR3 protein. The D gene is left open where the match is weak. Clone size is stated in some rows and not others, as once, few, many or a class when expanded.

j_gene: TRBJ2-7
d_gene: .
abundance: .
v_gene: TRBV14
CDR3nt: TGTGCCAGCAGCCAAGGAATGGGCGAGCAGTACTTC
CDR3aa: CASSQGMGEQYF

j_gene: TRBJ2-1
d_gene: .
abundance: many
v_gene: TRBV7-7
CDR3nt: TGTGCCAGCAGCTTATCAGGGCTTGACGATGAGCAGTTCTTC
CDR3aa: CASSLSGLDDEQFF

j_gene: TRBJ2-3
d_gene: .
abundance: few
v_gene: TRBV7-3
CDR3nt: TGTGCCAGCAGCTTCACGAGATATCCCCCCGCGGATACGCAGTATTTT
CDR3aa: CASSFTRYPPADTQYF

j_gene: TRBJ1-1
d_gene: TRBD1
abundance: .
v_gene: TRBV20-1
CDR3nt: TGCAGTGGTTCAGGGGGCACTGAAGCTTTCTTT
CDR3aa: CSGSGGTEAFF

j_gene: TRBJ2-5
d_gene: .
abundance: many
v_gene: TRBV3-1
CDR3nt: TGTGCCAGCAGCCAAGCTACAGGGTTCGTCGAGACCCAGTACTTC
CDR3aa: CASSQATGFVETQYF

j_gene: TRBJ2-7
d_gene: TRBD1
abundance: .
v_gene: TRBV29-1
CDR3nt: TGCAGCGTTGAAGTACAGGGGACCTCCTACGAGCAGTACTTC
CDR3aa: CSVEVQGTSYEQYF

j_gene: TRBJ2-1
d_gene: .
abundance: few
v_gene: TRBV9
CDR3nt: TGTGCCAGCAGCGTAGGAGGGCATCTCCGGGGCAATGAGCAGTTCTTC
CDR3aa: CASSVGGHLRGNEQFF

j_gene: TRBJ2-5
d_gene: .
abundance: many
v_gene: TRBV6-1
CDR3nt: TGTGCCAGCAGAGACGTCTACTTGGAGATGCAAGAGACCCAGTACTTC
CDR3aa: CASRDVYLEMQETQYF

j_gene: TRBJ2-2
d_gene: .
abundance: .
v_gene: TRBV7-3
CDR3nt: TGTGCCAGCAGAGGCGGCAACACCGGGGAGCTGTTTTTT
CDR3aa: CASRGGNTGELFF

j_gene: TRBJ2-7
d_gene: TRBD1
abundance: .
v_gene: TRBV10-3
CDR3nt: TGTGCCATCAGCCCAGGGTATGCCGGGACAGGGGCCTACGAGCAGTACTTC
CDR3aa: CAISPGYAGTGAYEQYF

j_gene: TRBJ2-5
d_gene: TRBD2
abundance: many
v_gene: TRBV29-1
CDR3nt: TGCAGCGTCCCACTAGCGGGGATGGGGGAGACCCAGTACTTC
CDR3aa: CSVPLAGMGETQYF

j_gene: TRBJ2-1
d_gene: TRBD2
abundance: many
v_gene: TRBV10-3
CDR3nt: TGTGCCATCAGCGCAACTTGGGCGGGGGGGCTCAATGAGCAGTTCTTC
CDR3aa: CAISATWAGGLNEQFF

j_gene: TRBJ2-2
d_gene: .
abundance: few
v_gene: TRBV7-9
CDR3nt: TGTGCCAGCACCTCAATCCTTCCTAACACCGGGGAGCTGTTTTTT
CDR3aa: CASTSILPNTGELFF

j_gene: TRBJ1-2
d_gene: .
abundance: many
v_gene: TRBV20-1
CDR3nt: TGCAGTGCTAGAGACATCTATGGCTACACCTTC
CDR3aa: CSARDIYGYTF

j_gene: TRBJ2-5
d_gene: .
abundance: .
v_gene: TRBV11-3
CDR3nt: TGTGCCAGCAGATTCCAAGAGACCCAGTACTTC
CDR3aa: CASRFQETQYF

j_gene: TRBJ2-5
d_gene: .
abundance: .
v_gene: TRBV7-2
CDR3nt: TGTGCCAGCAGCTTCCCAGTGTCGGGTGAGACCCAGTACTTC
CDR3aa: CASSFPVSGETQYF

j_gene: TRBJ2-1
d_gene: TRBD2
abundance: few
v_gene: TRBV6-2/TRBV6-3
CDR3nt: TGTGCCAGCAGTTATGCGCTACTAGCGGGGAGTGACAATGAGCAGTTCTTC
CDR3aa: CASSYALLAGSDNEQFF

j_gene: TRBJ1-2
d_gene: TRBD1
abundance: .
v_gene: TRBV29-1
CDR3nt: TGCAGCGTTTACGGACAGGGGCATGGCTACACCTTC
CDR3aa: CSVYGQGHGYTF

j_gene: TRBJ2-5
d_gene: TRBD2
abundance: many
v_gene: TRBV29-1
CDR3nt: TGCAGCGTTGAAGAGACTAGCGGGACGGTGGTAGTCCAAGAGACCCAGTACTTC
CDR3aa: CSVEETSGTVVVQETQYF

j_gene: TRBJ2-5
d_gene: .
abundance: .
v_gene: TRBV7-3
CDR3nt: TGTGCCAGCAGCTCCGGACAGTTAGAGACCCAGTACTTC
CDR3aa: CASSSGQLETQYF

j_gene: TRBJ2-2
d_gene: .
abundance: few
v_gene: TRBV15
CDR3nt: TGTGCCACCAGCAGAGATATACGAGGTGCCGGGGAGCTGTTTTTT
CDR3aa: CATSRDIRGAGELFF

j_gene: TRBJ2-2
d_gene: TRBD1
abundance: few
v_gene: TRBV5-1
CDR3nt: TGCGCCAGCAGCGGGACAGGGGAGGCCGGGGAGCTGTTTTTT
CDR3aa: CASSGTGEAGELFF

j_gene: TRBJ2-5
d_gene: .
abundance: .
v_gene: TRBV7-9
CDR3nt: TGTGCCAGCAGCTCCCGGGGCCCAGAGACCCAGTACTTC
CDR3aa: CASSSRGPETQYF

j_gene: TRBJ1-1
d_gene: .
abundance: .
v_gene: TRBV25-1
CDR3nt: TGTGCCAGCATACCTTGGGGGCAGGGAGGAGCCAAAGAAGCTTTCTTT
CDR3aa: CASIPWGQGGAKEAFF

j_gene: TRBJ2-1
d_gene: .
abundance: few
v_gene: TRBV29-1
CDR3nt: TGCAGCGTTGAGGAGCGGAACATCTACAATGAGCAGTTCTTC
CDR3aa: CSVEERNIYNEQFF

j_gene: TRBJ2-7
d_gene: .
abundance: few
v_gene: TRBV28
CDR3nt: TGTGCCAGCATGACCGCTAAGGGCGAGCAGTACTTC
CDR3aa: CASMTAKGEQYF

j_gene: TRBJ2-5
d_gene: TRBD2
abundance: .
v_gene: TRBV7-3
CDR3nt: TGTGCCAGCAGGGCGAGGAGCGGGAGAGTCAAGGAGACCCAGTACTTC
CDR3aa: CASRARSGRVKETQYF

j_gene: TRBJ1-1
d_gene: .
abundance: .
v_gene: TRBV20-1
CDR3nt: TGCAGTGCTAGTGTGTTCGGGCGGACTGAAGCTTTCTTT
CDR3aa: CSASVFGRTEAFF

j_gene: TRBJ1-4
d_gene: TRBD1
abundance: many
v_gene: TRBV7-9
CDR3nt: TGTGCCAGCAGCTTCGGACAGGCTAATGAAAAACTGTTTTTT
CDR3aa: CASSFGQANEKLFF

j_gene: TRBJ2-3
d_gene: .
abundance: few
v_gene: TRBV5-1
CDR3nt: TGCGCCAGCAGCTTTGTCGGGACATCGGGCACAGATACGCAGTATTTT
CDR3aa: CASSFVGTSGTDTQYF

j_gene: TRBJ1-5
d_gene: .
abundance: .
v_gene: TRBV7-9
CDR3nt: TGTGCCAGCAGCTCGGGACATGGCAAGCATTTT
CDR3aa: CASSSGHGKHF

j_gene: TRBJ2-7
d_gene: TRBD2
abundance: once
v_gene: TRBV2
CDR3nt: TGTGCCAGCAGGGATAGCGGGGGCCCCTACGAGCAGTACTTC
CDR3aa: CASRDSGGPYEQYF

j_gene: TRBJ1-4
d_gene: .
abundance: many
v_gene: TRBV21-1
CDR3nt: TGTGCCAGCACCACCCAAGGGGACAACGGTCGTATGGCTGTATGGGAACTGTTTTTT
CDR3aa: CASTTQGDNGRMAVWELFF

j_gene: TRBJ2-5
d_gene: .
abundance: .
v_gene: TRBV29-1
CDR3nt: TGCAGCGTTGCCAGGGACCAAGAGACCCAGTACTTC
CDR3aa: CSVARDQETQYF

j_gene: TRBJ2-3
d_gene: TRBD2
abundance: many
v_gene: TRBV25-1
CDR3nt: TGTGCCAGCAGTGACTCGGGGGGGATCACAGATACGCAGTATTTT
CDR3aa: CASSDSGGITDTQYF

j_gene: TRBJ2-2
d_gene: .
abundance: few
v_gene: TRBV5-5
CDR3nt: TGTGCCAGCAGCCAACCGAGGGCCGGGGAGCTGTTTTTT
CDR3aa: CASSQPRAGELFF

j_gene: TRBJ2-7
d_gene: .
abundance: .
v_gene: TRBV2
CDR3nt: TGTGCCAGCAGTGAAACAGGGCCAACTACCTACGAGCAGTACTTC
CDR3aa: CASSETGPTTYEQYF

j_gene: TRBJ2-3
d_gene: TRBD2
abundance: .
v_gene: TRBV7-9
CDR3nt: TGTGCCAGCAGCTTAGCGCGGGAGGGGGAAGATACGCAGTATTTT
CDR3aa: CASSLAREGEDTQYF

j_gene: TRBJ2-1
d_gene: .
abundance: many
v_gene: TRBV7-7
CDR3nt: TGTGCCAGCAGCTTAGCCCCGCCAGGGCTTTCCTACAATGAGCAGTTCTTC
CDR3aa: CASSLAPPGLSYNEQFF

j_gene: TRBJ2-7
d_gene: TRBD1
abundance: many
v_gene: TRBV20-1
CDR3nt: TGCAGTGCCGACGGGACAGTTGGTCGGTACGAGCAGTACTTC
CDR3aa: CSADGTVGRYEQYF

j_gene: TRBJ2-2
d_gene: .
abundance: .
v_gene: TRBV24-1
CDR3nt: TGTGCCACCAGTGGAAGCAATTCGCAGGGAGCCACCGGGGAGCTGTTTTTT
CDR3aa: CATSGSNSQGATGELFF

j_gene: TRBJ2-7
d_gene: .
abundance: .
v_gene: TRBV7-2
CDR3nt: TGTGCCAGCAGCTTCAATTTCGAGCAGTACTTC
CDR3aa: CASSFNFEQYF

j_gene: TRBJ2-3
d_gene: .
abundance: many
v_gene: TRBV29-1
CDR3nt: TGCAGCGTTGGTGAGAACACAGATACGCAGTATTTT
CDR3aa: CSVGENTDTQYF

j_gene: TRBJ2-1
d_gene: .
abundance: .
v_gene: TRBV20-1
CDR3nt: TGCAGTGCTAGTTCCAGGGGCAATGAGCAGTTCTTC
CDR3aa: CSASSRGNEQFF

j_gene: TRBJ1-1
d_gene: .
abundance: .
v_gene: TRBV7-9
CDR3nt: TGTGCCAGCAGCTTCCGGACAGTCACTGAAGCTTTCTTT
CDR3aa: CASSFRTVTEAFF

j_gene: TRBJ2-1
d_gene: TRBD2
abundance: .
v_gene: TRBV10-3
CDR3nt: TGTGCCATCCATGTAGCGGGAGGGCCGAACAATGAGCAGTTCTTC
CDR3aa: CAIHVAGGPNNEQFF

j_gene: TRBJ1-1
d_gene: .
abundance: .
v_gene: TRBV12-3/TRBV12-4
CDR3nt: TGTGCCAGCAGCCCCCATGGGGACACTGAAGCTTTCTTT
CDR3aa: CASSPHGDTEAFF

j_gene: TRBJ2-1
d_gene: TRBD2
abundance: many
v_gene: TRBV12-5
CDR3nt: TGTGCTAGTGGTTTGGGGGGGCTAGCGGGAGGGCGAAGGGCATACAATGAGCAGTTCTTC
CDR3aa: CASGLGGLAGGRRAYNEQFF

j_gene: TRBJ2-3
d_gene: .
abundance: few
v_gene: TRBV7-3
CDR3nt: TGTGCCAGCAGCTTAAGTGCTAGCCCCACAGATACGCAGTATTTT
CDR3aa: CASSLSASPTDTQYF

j_gene: TRBJ2-1
d_gene: TRBD2
abundance: .
v_gene: TRBV28
CDR3nt: TGTGCCAGCAGCCAGCGGGGACTAGTCTCCTACAATGAGCAGTTCTTC
CDR3aa: CASSQRGLVSYNEQFF

j_gene: TRBJ2-5
d_gene: TRBD1
abundance: .
v_gene: TRBV29-1
CDR3nt: TGCAGCGTTTCGGGACAGCAAGAGACCCAGTACTTC
CDR3aa: CSVSGQQETQYF

j_gene: TRBJ2-5
d_gene: TRBD1
abundance: few
v_gene: TRBV20-1
CDR3nt: TGCAGTGGGACGACAGGGAATAAAGAGACCCAGTACTTC
CDR3aa: CSGTTGNKETQYF

j_gene: TRBJ2-7
d_gene: TRBD2
abundance: .
v_gene: TRBV6-1
CDR3nt: TGTGCCAGCAGGATACTAGCGGGAGAAGTGTACGAGCAGTACTTC
CDR3aa: CASRILAGEVYEQYF

j_gene: TRBJ2-1
d_gene: TRBD2
abundance: .
v_gene: TRBV20-1
CDR3nt: TGCAGTGCTAGGCCCCTAACTAGCGGGAGCTGGAGTGAGCAGTTCTTC
CDR3aa: CSARPLTSGSWSEQFF

j_gene: TRBJ2-7
d_gene: TRBD1
abundance: few
v_gene: TRBV29-1
CDR3nt: TGCAGCGCGGAGACGGGACAGGGTTTAATGCACGAGCAGTACTTC
CDR3aa: CSAETGQGLMHEQYF

j_gene: TRBJ2-7
d_gene: TRBD2
abundance: many
v_gene: TRBV20-1
CDR3nt: TGCAGTGCTAGAGCGGCTAGCGGGAGGAGCTCCTACGAGCAGTACTTC
CDR3aa: CSARAASGRSSYEQYF

j_gene: TRBJ1-6
d_gene: .
abundance: many
v_gene: TRBV12-3/TRBV12-4
CDR3nt: TGTGCCAGCAGCCTCGAGTTGTCCGGGACCCATAATTCACCCCTCCACTTT
CDR3aa: CASSLELSGTHNSPLHF

j_gene: TRBJ2-1
d_gene: .
abundance: few
v_gene: TRBV6-2/TRBV6-3
CDR3nt: TGTGCCAGCAGTTACCAGGGGCCGAGCTCCTACAATGAGCAGTTCTTC
CDR3aa: CASSYQGPSSYNEQFF

j_gene: TRBJ2-1
d_gene: TRBD1
abundance: once
v_gene: TRBV5-1
CDR3nt: TGCGCCAGCAGCCGGGACAGGGGAGGCGATGAGCAGTTCTTC
CDR3aa: CASSRDRGGDEQFF

j_gene: TRBJ2-5
d_gene: .
abundance: many
v_gene: TRBV12-3/TRBV12-4
CDR3nt: TGTGCCAGCAGTTTTCCCGGTGGGGTGGAGACCCAGTACTTC
CDR3aa: CASSFPGGVETQYF